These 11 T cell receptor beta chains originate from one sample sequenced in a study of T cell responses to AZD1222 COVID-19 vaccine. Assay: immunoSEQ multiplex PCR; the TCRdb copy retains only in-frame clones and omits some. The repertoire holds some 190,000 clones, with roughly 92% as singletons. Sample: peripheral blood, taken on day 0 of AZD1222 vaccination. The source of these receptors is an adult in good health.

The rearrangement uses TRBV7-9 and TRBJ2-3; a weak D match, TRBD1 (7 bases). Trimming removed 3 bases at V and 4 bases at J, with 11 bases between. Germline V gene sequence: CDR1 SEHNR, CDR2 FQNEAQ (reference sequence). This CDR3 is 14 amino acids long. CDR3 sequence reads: CASSFPGGSDTQYF. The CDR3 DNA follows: TGTGCCAGCAGCTTTCCAGGGGGGTCAGATACGCAGTATTTT.

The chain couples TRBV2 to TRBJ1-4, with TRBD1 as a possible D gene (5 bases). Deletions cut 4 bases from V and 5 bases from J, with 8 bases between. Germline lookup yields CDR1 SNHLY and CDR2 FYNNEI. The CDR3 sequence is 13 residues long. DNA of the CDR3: TGTGCCAGCAGTGTGGGGGGAAATGAAAAACTGTTTTTT. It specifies CASSVGGNEKLFF.

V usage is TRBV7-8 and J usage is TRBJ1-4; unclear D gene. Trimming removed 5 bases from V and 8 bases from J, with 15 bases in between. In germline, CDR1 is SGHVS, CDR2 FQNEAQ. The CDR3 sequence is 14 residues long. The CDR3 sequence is CASSEGPLREKLFF. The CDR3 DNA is TGTGCCAGCAGCGAAGGCCCTCTTCGAGAAAAACTGTTTTTT.

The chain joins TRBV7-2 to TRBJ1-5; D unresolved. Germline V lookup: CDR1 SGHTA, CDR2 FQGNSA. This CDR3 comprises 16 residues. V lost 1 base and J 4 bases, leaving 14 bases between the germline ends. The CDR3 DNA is TGTGCCAGCAGCTTAGGTTTGGGTGGAGGGAATCAGCCCCAGCATTTT. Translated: CASSLGLGGGNQPQHF.

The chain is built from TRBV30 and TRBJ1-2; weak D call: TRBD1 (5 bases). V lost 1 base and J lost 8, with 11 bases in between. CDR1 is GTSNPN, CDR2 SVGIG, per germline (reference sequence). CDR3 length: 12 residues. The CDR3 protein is CAWSAGGGGYTF. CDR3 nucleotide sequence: TGTGCCTGGAGTGCCGGGGGTGGAGGCTACACCTTC.

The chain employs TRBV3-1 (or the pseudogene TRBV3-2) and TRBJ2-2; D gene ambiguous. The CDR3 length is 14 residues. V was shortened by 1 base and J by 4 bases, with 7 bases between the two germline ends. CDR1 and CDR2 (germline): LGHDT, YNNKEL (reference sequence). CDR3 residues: CASSQGVPTGELFF. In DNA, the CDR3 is TGTGCCAGCAGCCAAGGGGTCCCCACCGGGGAGCTGTTTTTT.

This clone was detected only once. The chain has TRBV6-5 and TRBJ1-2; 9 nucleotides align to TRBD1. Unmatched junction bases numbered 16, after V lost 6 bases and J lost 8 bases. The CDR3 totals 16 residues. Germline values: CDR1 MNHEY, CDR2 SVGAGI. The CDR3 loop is CASSYSGQGQGYGYTF. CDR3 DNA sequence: TGTGCCAGCAGCTACAGCGGACAGGGGCAGGGGTACGGCTACACCTTC.

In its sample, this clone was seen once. The CDR3 DNA sequence: TGTGCCAGCATTAAAACAGGGGTGACTTTCTTT. It encodes CASIKTGVTFF. The rearrangement uses TRBV12-3 or TRBV12-4 and TRBJ1-1; 7 nucleotides align to TRBD1. There are 11 residues in the CDR3. V lost 7 bases and J lost 12; bases outside the gene matches: 8.

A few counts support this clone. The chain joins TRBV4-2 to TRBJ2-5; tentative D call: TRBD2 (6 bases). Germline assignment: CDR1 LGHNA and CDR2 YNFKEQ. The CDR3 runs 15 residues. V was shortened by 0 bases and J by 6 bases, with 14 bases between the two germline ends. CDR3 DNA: TGTGCCAGCAGCCAAGACGGCGGGGAGGTAAAGACCCAGTACTTC. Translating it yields CASSQDGGEVKTQYF.

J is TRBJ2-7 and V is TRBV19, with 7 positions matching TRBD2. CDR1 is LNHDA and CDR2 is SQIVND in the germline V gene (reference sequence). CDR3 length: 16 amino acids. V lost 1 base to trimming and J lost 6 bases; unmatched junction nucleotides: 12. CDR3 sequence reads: CASSIVGLAEFGEQYF. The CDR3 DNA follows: TGTGCCAGTAGTATAGTGGGGCTAGCGGAGTTCGGCGAGCAGTACTTC.

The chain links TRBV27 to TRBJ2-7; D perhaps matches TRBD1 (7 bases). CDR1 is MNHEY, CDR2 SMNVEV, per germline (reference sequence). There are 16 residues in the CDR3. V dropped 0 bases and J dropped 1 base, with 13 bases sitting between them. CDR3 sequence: CASSLSWQGGSYEQYF. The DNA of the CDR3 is TGTGCCAGCAGTTTATCTTGGCAGGGGGGATCCTACGAGCAGTACTTC.